This T cell receptor (beta chain) was recovered during a study of T cell responses to AZD1222 COVID-19 vaccine. Study outcomes and limitations: Without day 14 samples, only post-peak T cell repertoires were studied.

About this clone: Its antigen remains unknown.

Generated by immunoSEQ multiplex PCR, the TCRdb table keeps only in-frame clones and is missing some. In the table there are about 150,000 clones, roughly 90% of which are singletons. CDR1 and CDR2 (germline): SGHRS, YFSETQ. The CDR3 totals 11 residues. V was shortened by 4 bases and J by 10 bases, with 9 bases between the two germline ends. The rearrangement links TRBV5-1 to TRBJ2-1; D perhaps matches TRBD1 (6 bases). The specimen was peripheral blood, collected 28 days after the second AZD1222 dose. This clonotype was obtained from an adult who received the AZD1222 COVID-19 vaccine. CDR3 coding DNA: TGCGCCAGCAGCCAAGACAGGGAGCAGTTCTTC. Encoded protein: CASSQDREQFF.